This entry concerns a single TCR beta chain. What it recognizes is unknown. Sample-barcoded 5' priming and a J-beta primer mix drove a second PCR of about 6 to 12 cycles. Tagging of each cDNA molecule was performed by a template-switch adaptor with 12 random nucleotides. TCRdb reanalysed the 5' RACE reads using MiXCR and keeps one entry per CDR3 protein. The data contain around 670,000 distinct CDR3 sequences, 25% to 30% of them singletons. This sample stems from a study of blood T cells in healthy people across ages. Findings and caveats of the study: The fall in TCR beta diversity per million T cells was roughly linear with age.

CDR3 length: 15 amino acids. Germline V CDR1 and CDR2: MNHEY, SMNVEV (reference sequence). With 2 bases clipped from V and 9 bases from J, the junction kept 12 bases outside the gene matches. The chain combines TRBV27 with TRBJ2-7, with 8 bases identical to TRBD1. The sample comprised blood. The source of this sequence is a woman of 80 years or more in good health. CDR3 in amino acids: CASSLRQGASNGQYF. CDR3 bases: TGTGCCAGCAGTTTAAGGCAGGGGGCGAGCAATGGGCAGTACTTC.